This TCR beta chain was captured by sequencing in a study of blood T cell repertoires in COVID-19. This clone appeared a single time. Per the study methods: Amplification of reference gene primers provided the estimated nucleated cell counts. Measured with immunoSEQ multiplex PCR; TCRdb has only the in-frame clones, and not every one. V and J calls and clone size are copied from that table; D and trimming were computed from the DNA. This table has a few hundred thousand clones, about 86% appearing once. The specimen was PBMCs or T cells enriched from blood (not recorded which). The TCR comes from a woman in her 50s with acute COVID-19.

CDR3 region: CASSAGTRSNEQFF. CDR3 coding DNA: TGCGCCAGCAGCGCGGGGACTAGGTCGAATGAGCAGTTCTTC. J is TRBJ2-1 and V is TRBV5-1; TRBD2 agrees at 8 bases. V trimming: 4 bases; J trimming: 7 bases; junction bases outside the gene matches: 7. The germline gives CDR1 SGHRS, CDR2 YFSETQ. The CDR3 has 14 residues.